This T cell receptor (beta chain) was retrieved from a study of beta chain features in type 1 diabetes. This CDR3 contains 14 residues. V lost 1 base to trimming and J lost 5 bases; unmatched junction nucleotides: 0. Germline loops: CDR1 LGHNA, CDR2 YSLEER. As every portion of the isolated RNA was reverse transcribed, the sequencing read expressed TCRB transcripts. The protocol was immunoSEQ multiplex PCR, while the TCRdb copy is restricted to in-frame clones and leaves out a portion. The table includes 860,000 or so clones, about a sixth detected once. In regard to this clone: Other DNA sequences within the sample encode an identical CDR3.

This sequence originates from a woman aged 18-29 years in good health. The V call is TRBV4-3, the J call TRBJ2-1; 9 nucleotides match TRBD2. Sequencing was carried out using naive CD4+ T cells from blood. The CDR3 reads CASSQGGRDNEQFF. The CDR3 region has the DNA TGCGCCAGCAGCCAAGGCGGGAGGGACAATGAGCAGTTCTTC.